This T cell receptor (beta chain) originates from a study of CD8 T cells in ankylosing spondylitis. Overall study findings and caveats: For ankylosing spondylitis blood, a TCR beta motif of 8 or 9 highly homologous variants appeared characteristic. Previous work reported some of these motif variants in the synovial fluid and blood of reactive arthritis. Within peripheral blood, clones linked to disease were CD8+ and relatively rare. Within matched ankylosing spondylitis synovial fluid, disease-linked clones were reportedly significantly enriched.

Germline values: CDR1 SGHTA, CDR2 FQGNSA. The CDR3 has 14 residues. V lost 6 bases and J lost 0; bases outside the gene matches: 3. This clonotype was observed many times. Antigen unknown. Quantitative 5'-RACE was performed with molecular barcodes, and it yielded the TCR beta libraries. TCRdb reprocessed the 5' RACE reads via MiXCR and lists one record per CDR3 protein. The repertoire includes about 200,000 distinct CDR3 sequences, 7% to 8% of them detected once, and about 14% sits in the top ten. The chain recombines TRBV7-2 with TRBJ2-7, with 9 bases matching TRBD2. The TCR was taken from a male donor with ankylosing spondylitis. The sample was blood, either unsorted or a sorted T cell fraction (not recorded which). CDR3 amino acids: CASSSSGTSYEQYF. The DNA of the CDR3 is TGTGCCAGCAGTTCTAGCGGGACCTCCTACGAGCAGTACTTC.